One sample yielded the 6 T cell receptor beta chains listed below, sequenced in a study of identical twins. Each CDR3 protein is one row after TCRdb ran MiXCR on the 5' RACE reads. The sample contains some 500,000 distinct CDR3 sequences, 13% to 15% of which appear only once. The sample was also reused in another study, on yellow fever vaccine responses in identical twins.

The sequenced sample was CD4+ T cells sorted from blood. These receptors originate from a woman aged 18-29 years in good health.

Comments on this clonotype: A read error may be the cause here, since a much bigger clone is one base away. The chain links TRBV24-1 to TRBJ2-5; 8 bases map to TRBD1. The CDR3 consists of 13 residues. Trimming cost V 9 bases and J 4 bases; bases outside gene matches: 6. Germline V lookup: CDR1 KGHDR, CDR2 SFDVKD. The CDR3 bases are TGTGCCACCGGGGGGACAGGACGAGAGACCCAGTACTTC. This codes for CATGGTGRETQYF.

Only a few counts were recorded for this clonotype. This chain links TRBV24-1 with TRBJ2-7, with 7 bases matching TRBD1. Germline CDR1 and CDR2: KGHDR and SFDVKD. The CDR3 is 15 amino acids. V was pared by 8 bases and J by 1 base, with 10 bases of the junction left unmatched. In DNA form, the CDR3 reads TGTGCCACCAACCCGGGACAGCGCCGGTCCTACGAGCAGTACTTC. Translating it yields CATNPGQRRSYEQYF.

A few counts support this clonotype. This rearrangement joins TRBV3-1 to TRBJ1-5; D may be TRBD1 (5 bases). V was cut by 0 bases and J by 1 base, with 10 bases left in between. Looked up from germline, CDR1 is LGHDT and CDR2 is YNNKEL (reference sequence). The length of the CDR3 is 16 residues. The DNA for the CDR3 is TGTGCCAGCAGCCAAGAGGGGGGACCGAGCAATCAGCCCCAGCATTTT. Translated: CASSQEGGPSNQPQHF.

The chain employs TRBV7-2 and TRBJ1-1; perhaps TRBD1 as D (5 bases). The CDR3 spans 14 residues. Trimming removed 2 bases from V and 0 bases from J, with 7 bases in between. The germline V gene encodes CDR1 SGHTA and CDR2 FQGNSA. In DNA, the CDR3 is TGTGCCAGCAGCTTATCAGGGATGAACACTGAAGCTTTCTTT. Encoded protein: CASSLSGMNTEAFF.

There are many counts of this clonotype. This chain uses TRBV29-1 with TRBJ1-1, with D possibly being TRBD1 (5 bases). Trimming removed 1 base from V and 6 bases from J, with 21 bases in between. Germline CDR1 SQVTM, CDR2 ANQGSEA. CDR3 length: 16 residues. CDR3 amino acids: CSVEGTQGAFTSEAFF. As DNA, the CDR3 is TGCAGCGTTGAAGGTACTCAGGGAGCTTTTACCTCTGAAGCTTTCTTT.

The gene calls are TRBV6-2 or TRBV6-3 and TRBJ2-2; 8 positions agree with TRBD2. Trimming at V came to 7 bases and at J to 2 bases, leaving 6 bases not matched to a gene. From germline, CDR1 is MNHEY and CDR2 SVGEGT. This CDR3 is 15 amino acids long. The CDR3 is CASKTGGDNTGELFF. DNA for the CDR3: TGTGCCAGCAAAACGGGAGGGGATAACACCGGGGAGCTGTTTTTT.